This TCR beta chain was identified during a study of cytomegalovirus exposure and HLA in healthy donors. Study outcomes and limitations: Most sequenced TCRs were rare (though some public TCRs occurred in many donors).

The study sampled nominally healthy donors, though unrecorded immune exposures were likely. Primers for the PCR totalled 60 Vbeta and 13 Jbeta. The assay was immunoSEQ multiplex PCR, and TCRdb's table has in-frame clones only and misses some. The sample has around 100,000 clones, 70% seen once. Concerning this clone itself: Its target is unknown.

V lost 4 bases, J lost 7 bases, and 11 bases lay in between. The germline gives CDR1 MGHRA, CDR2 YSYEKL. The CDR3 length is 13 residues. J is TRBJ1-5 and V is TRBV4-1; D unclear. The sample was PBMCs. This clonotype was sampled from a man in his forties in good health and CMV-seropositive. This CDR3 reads CASSPREDQPQHF. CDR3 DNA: TGCGCCAGCAGCCCCCGGGAAGACCAGCCCCAGCATTTT.